This T cell receptor beta chain was captured in a study of cytomegalovirus exposure and HLA in healthy donors. As regards this clone: Its antigen is still unknown.

Study-level points and caveats: The listing of 150 to 200 TCR beta chains classed them as cytomegalovirus-associated. It was assumed in the presence/absence analyses that sequencing depth was roughly uniform across donors. In an earlier analysis, about 87% or about 30%: the productive usage of most TCR beta V segments.

PCR used 60 Vbeta primers and 13 Jbeta primers. Profiled with immunoSEQ multiplex PCR; TCRdb holds only in-frame clones, not every one. The sample consists of 200,000 to 250,000 clones, about 83% of them appearing once. The sequenced sample was PBMCs. This sequence was found in a human donor in good health.

The CDR3 protein is CASSAQGLEGEKLFF. The CDR3 DNA is TGTGCCAGCAGTGCGCAGGGGCTTGAAGGTGAAAAACTGTTTTTT. This rearrangement joins TRBV2 to TRBJ1-4; D is perhaps TRBD1 (6 bases). The germline V gene has CDR1 SNHLY and CDR2 FYNNEI. This CDR3 comprises 15 residues. V lost 4 bases and J lost 7, with 16 bases in between.